The rows below give T cell receptor beta chains drawn from one sample of a study of T cells in Graves' hyperthyroidism and ophthalmopathy. One entry per CDR3 protein, called by TCRdb with MiXCR from the multiplex PCR reads. The repertoire holds hundreds of thousands of distinct CDR3 sequences, with around 46% as singletons. The sequenced sample consisted of peripheral blood or thyroid tissue (not recorded which). The receptors were sampled from a woman under 30 with Graves' hyperthyroidism. CDR3s include the opening cysteine and the closing phenylalanine or tryptophan. Fields, in order: J gene, clone size, D gene, V gene, CDR3 protein, CDR3 DNA. D genes are given only for firm matches. A row's size may be missing; if present it is once, few, many or a size class.

>TRBJ1-3|many|NA|TRBV10-3
CAISEDALTSGDTIYF
TGTGCCATCAGTGAGGACGCACTAACTAGCGGGGACACCATATATTTT
>TRBJ2-7|NA|NA|TRBV6-4
CASSYSLPGRQYF
TGTGCCAGCAGTTACTCGCTCCCGGGGAGGCAGTACTTC
>TRBJ2-7|NA|NA|TRBV7-7
CASSHLREVRGLYEQYF
TGTGCCAGCAGCCACCTTAGGGAGGTTAGAGGTCTGTACGAGCAGTACTTC
>TRBJ1-1|NA|NA|TRBV7-2
CASSQEPGGRSTEAFF
TGCGCCAGCAGCCAAGAACCCGGAGGGAGGAGCACTGAAGCTTTCTTT
>TRBJ2-7|NA|NA|TRBV10-3
CARGQSYEQYF
TGTGCCCGAGGACAGTCCTACGAGCAGTACTTC
>TRBJ2-6|NA|NA|TRBV7-8
CASRGSAFSGANVLTF
TGTGCCAGCCGGGGTTCCGCTTTCTCTGGGGCCAACGTCCTGACTTTC
>TRBJ1-1|NA|TRBD1|TRBV2
CASSRDRWGSMNTEAFF
TGTGCCAGCAGTCGGGACAGGTGGGGCTCGATGAACACTGAAGCTTTCTTT
>TRBJ1-5|NA|NA|TRBV20-1
CSASRGLDQPQHF
TGCAGTGCTAGTAGGGGGTTAGATCAGCCCCAGCATTTT
>TRBJ1-2|many|NA|TRBV25-1
CASSEQGSYGYTF
TGTGCCAGCAGTGAGCAGGGGTCGTATGGCTACACCTTC
>TRBJ1-1|few|NA|TRBV20-1
CSARSRGDTEAFF
TGCAGTGCTAGATCCCGGGGGGACACTGAAGCTTTCTTT
>TRBJ1-1|many|NA|TRBV29-1
CSVESSATEAFF
TGCAGCGTTGAATCCTCGGCCACTGAAGCTTTCTTT
>TRBJ2-7|NA|NA|TRBV20-1
CSAKKGTSYEQYF
TGCAGTGCTAAGAAGGGCACCTCCTACGAGCAGTACTTC
>TRBJ2-7|once|NA|TRBV24-1
CATSEQTAGRGEQYF
TGTGCCACCAGTGAGCAAACCGCCGGGAGAGGCGAGCAGTACTTC
>TRBJ1-2|NA|NA|TRBV11-2
CASSLGDDAVYGYTF
TGTGCCAGCAGCTTAGGGGACGACGCCGTCTATGGCTACACCTTC
>TRBJ1-4|NA|NA|TRBV7-1
CASSSLAGANEKLFF
TGTGCCAGCAGCTCTCTGGCGGGTGCTAATGAAAAACTGTTTTTT
>TRBJ1-2|NA|NA|TRBV20-1
CSARGTSSYGYTF
TGCAGTGCTAGAGGGACTAGCTCCTATGGCTACACCTTC
>TRBJ1-4|NA|NA|TRBV19
CASKKTATNEKPLF
TGTGCCAGTAAGAAAACTGCAACTAATGAAAAACCGCTTTTT
>TRBJ1-3|few|NA|TRBV9
CASSVDEGNTIYF
TGTGCCAGCAGCGTCGACGAGGGAAACACCATATATTTT
>TRBJ1-5|NA|NA|TRBV15
CATSQVGRGHQPQHF
TGTGCCACCAGCCAGGTCGGCAGAGGGCATCAGCCCCAGCATTTT
>TRBJ2-5|NA|NA|TRBV29-1
CSFGTGLETQYF
TGCAGCTTCGGCACAGGGTTAGAGACCCAGTACTTC
>TRBJ1-2|once|NA|TRBV11-2
CASSPGLIWGYTF
TGTGCCAGCAGCCCGGGACTGATTTGGGGCTACACCTTC
>TRBJ1-4|NA|TRBD1|TRBV11-1
CASSDRGAKPATNEKLFF
TGTGCCAGCAGTGACAGGGGGGCTAAACCAGCAACTAATGAAAAACTGTTTTTT
>TRBJ2-7|NA|NA|TRBV15
CATSTDRYGQYF
TGTGCCACCAGCACCGACAGGTACGGGCAGTACTTC
>TRBJ2-7|NA|TRBD1|TRBV10-3
CAAAETGGRVEQYF
TGTGCCGCCGCTGAGACAGGGGGCCGGGTCGAGCAGTACTTC
>TRBJ1-1|NA|TRBD1|TRBV7-9
CASSPPRDRWEAFF
TGTGCCAGCAGCCCCCCCCGGGACAGATGGGAAGCTTTCTTT
>TRBJ1-5|once|NA|TRBV10-3
CAISDVGPDQPQHF
TGTGCCATCAGTGACGTGGGGCCGGATCAGCCCCAGCATTTT
>TRBJ2-3|few|TRBD1|TRBV25-1
CASSESGQGADTQYF
TGTGCCAGCAGTGAATCAGGACAGGGTGCAGATACGCAGTATTTT
>TRBJ2-2|NA|TRBD2|TRBV29-1
CSVGPGLAGHANTGELFF
TGCAGCGTTGGTCCGGGGCTAGCGGGACACGCGAACACCGGGGAGCTGTTTTTT
>TRBJ1-4|NA|NA|TRBV19
CAWLRQLGNEKLFF
TGTGCCTGGCTCAGACAGCTCGGTAATGAAAAACTGTTTTTT
>TRBJ1-1|few|NA|TRBV9
CASSAGGGGTEAFF
TGTGCCAGCAGCGCGGGAGGGGGGGGCACTGAAGCTTTCTTT
>TRBJ1-1|few|NA|TRBV7-9
CASSQEGWRGRVF
TGCGCCAGCAGCCAAGAAGGGTGGCGGGGGCGCGTCTTT
>TRBJ1-1|NA|NA|TRBV6-1
CASSEHRVGDTEAFF
TGTGCCAGCAGTGAACACAGGGTGGGGGACACTGAAGCTTTCTTT
>TRBJ1-1|many|TRBD1|TRBV9
CASSEGTENTEAFF
TGTGCCAGCAGCGAAGGGACAGAGAACACTGAAGCTTTCTTT